This T cell receptor beta chain stems from a study of response to subunit inactivated influenza vaccine. Findings and limits, study-wide: Researchers suggested that each seasonal influenza vaccination recruits few new T cells.

TCRdb redid the calling of the RT-PCR reads with MiXCR, one entry per CDR3 protein. The sample includes some 640,000 distinct CDR3 sequences, about 15% of them seen just once. This clonotype has only a few counts. Its specificity is not known. The V gene lost 2 bases and the J gene lost 5 bases, with 13 bases spanning the gap. The CDR3 sequence is 14 residues long. CDR1 is SEHNR, CDR2 FQNEAQ, per germline (reference sequence). The sequence came from a man aged 50 to 60 who received an inactivated influenza vaccine. The genes are TRBV7-9 and TRBJ2-7; D perhaps matches TRBD1 (5 bases). The sequences come from PBMCs from blood, collected roughly 2 weeks before vaccination. The chain's CDR3 is CASSLLQGGNEQYF. In DNA form, the CDR3 reads TGTGCCAGCAGCTTACTCCAGGGTGGGAACGAGCAGTACTTC.